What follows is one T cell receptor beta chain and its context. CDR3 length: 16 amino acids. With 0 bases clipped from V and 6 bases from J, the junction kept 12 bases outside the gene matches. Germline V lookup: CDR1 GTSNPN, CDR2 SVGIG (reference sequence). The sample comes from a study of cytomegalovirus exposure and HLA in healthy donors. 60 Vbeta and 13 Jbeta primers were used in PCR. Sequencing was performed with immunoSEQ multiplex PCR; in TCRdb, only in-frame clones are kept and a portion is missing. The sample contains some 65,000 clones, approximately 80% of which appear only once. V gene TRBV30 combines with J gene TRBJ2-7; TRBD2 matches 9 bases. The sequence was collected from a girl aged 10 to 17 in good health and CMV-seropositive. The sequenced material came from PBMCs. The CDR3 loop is CAWSVTVRAGGSEQYF. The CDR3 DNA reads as TGTGCCTGGAGTGTAACGGTGCGAGCGGGAGGCAGCGAGCAGTACTTC.